This entry lists 13 T cell receptor beta chains sequenced from one sample in a study of T cell responses to AZD1222 COVID-19 vaccine. The assay was immunoSEQ multiplex PCR, and TCRdb's table has in-frame clones only and misses some. The data hold 100,000 to 150,000 clones, with about 90% observed a single time. Sequencing was performed on peripheral blood, taken on day 0 of AZD1222 vaccination. Receptor source: an adult in good health.

The gene calls are TRBV28 and TRBJ2-3, with 12 bases fitting TRBD2. Looked up from germline, CDR1 is MDHEN and CDR2 is SYDVKM. The CDR3 contains 17 residues. J gave up 5 bases and V 6 bases, and 12 bases lay outside the gene matches. In nucleotides, the CDR3 is TGTGCCAGCAGCCCACTAGCGGGAGGAGGATTGGAAGATACGCAGTATTTT. This gives the protein CASSPLAGGGLEDTQYF.

The chain combines TRBV6-2 or TRBV6-3 with TRBJ1-2; the match to TRBD1 covers 12 bases. Trimming removed 3 bases from V and 8 bases from J; junction bases left unmatched: 7. The germline V gene encodes CDR1 MNHEY and CDR2 SVGEGT. CDR3 length: 15 residues. CDR3 sequence reads: CASSYWDRGQVGYTF. The CDR3 region has the DNA TGTGCCAGCAGTTATTGGGACAGGGGGCAGGTCGGCTACACCTTC.

The chain is built from TRBV12-5 and TRBJ1-1, with no clear D. This CDR3 has 14 residues. Trimming left V 1 base short and J 4 bases short, with 10 bases between. CDR1 is LGHNT, CDR2 FRNRAP, per germline. The DNA of the CDR3 is TGTGCTAGTGGTTTGGATCAGTTCGGCACTGAAGCTTTCTTT. Translated: CASGLDQFGTEAFF.

The chain has TRBV28 and TRBJ2-5; no firm D call. The germline gives CDR1 MDHEN, CDR2 SYDVKM. The V gene lost 2 bases and the J gene lost 7 bases, with 8 bases spanning the gap. The CDR3 covers 12 residues. The CDR3 reads CASSLARRTQYF. Here the CDR3 DNA reads TGTGCCAGCAGTTTAGCCCGAAGGACCCAGTACTTC.

The chain has TRBV20-1 and TRBJ2-1; no firm D call. The ends were cut back, 2 bases at V and 9 bases at J, with 5 bases in the middle. The germline CDR1 and CDR2 sequences are DFQATT and SNEGSKA (reference sequence). This CDR3 contains 10 residues. The CDR3, as DNA: TGCAGTGCTAGACAACTTGAGCAGTTCTTC. Its protein is CSARQLEQFF.

The chain is built from TRBV19 and TRBJ1-3; unclear D gene. Germline loops: CDR1 LNHDA, CDR2 SQIVND (reference sequence). Trimming shortened V by 7 bases and J by 0 bases, and 7 bases separated the two germline ends. This CDR3 is 13 amino acids long. For the CDR3, the DNA is TGTGCCAGTACCCGTACCTCTGGAAACACCATATATTTT. It encodes CASTRTSGNTIYF.

CDR3 region: CASTLERTSHQPQHF. The CDR3 DNA sequence: TGTGCCAGTACCCTGGAGAGGACCAGTCATCAGCCCCAGCATTTT. The genes are TRBV19 and TRBJ1-5; D is uncertain. The CDR3 is 15 residues long. Germline V gives CDR1 LNHDA, CDR2 SQIVND (reference sequence). Trimming left V 7 bases short and J 5 bases short, with 18 bases between.

This chain joins TRBV4-2 and TRBJ1-2; 7 nucleotides agree with TRBD1. Trimming at V came to 3 bases and at J to 5 bases, leaving 15 bases not matched to a gene. This CDR3 comprises 17 residues. Germline V gives CDR1 LGHNA, CDR2 YNFKEQ. CDR3 protein: CASSQKSGTAESYGYTF. The CDR3 DNA follows: TGTGCCAGCAGCCAGAAGTCCGGGACAGCTGAAAGTTATGGCTACACCTTC.

The V gene is TRBV5-1, the J gene TRBJ2-7, with 9 bases fitting TRBD1. The trim removed 4 bases at V and 2 bases at J, leaving 4 bases unmatched. CDR3 size: 14 residues. Germline assignment: CDR1 SGHRS and CDR2 YFSETQ. CDR3 loop: CASSEDRGTYEQYF. CDR3 nucleotides: TGCGCCAGCAGCGAAGACAGGGGGACCTACGAGCAGTACTTC.

The chain carries TRBV7-8 and TRBJ2-3; TRBD2 agrees at 9 bases. CDR3 length: 16 amino acids. V shed 5 bases, J shed 5 bases, and the junction held 11 bases outside the gene matches. The germline gives CDR1 SGHVS, CDR2 FQNEAQ. CDR3 in DNA: TGTGCCAGCAGCCTGGGGGCGGGGGGGCCAGGAGATACGCAGTATTTT. Translated: CASSLGAGGPGDTQYF.

The V call is TRBV2, the J call TRBJ1-6; D unresolved. With 4 bases removed from V and 14 bases from J, the gap between germline ends came to 12 bases. In germline, CDR1 is SNHLY, CDR2 FYNNEI. The CDR3 extends over 12 amino acids. Written as DNA, the CDR3 is TGTGCCAGCAGTGTATCGGTTTGGGCCCTCCACTTT. This codes for CASSVSVWALHF.

This rearrangement joins TRBV5-6 to TRBJ2-7; D could derive from TRBD1 or TRBD2 (6 bases each). Trimming took off 0 bases at V and 4 bases at J, with 11 bases between the two ends. The CDR3 has 14 amino acids. CDR1 and CDR2 from the germline V gene are SGHDT and YYEEEE. The CDR3 spells CASSLAWGAYEQYF. The CDR3 coding sequence is TGTGCCAGCAGCTTGGCTTGGGGGGCTTACGAGCAGTACTTC.

This chain joins TRBV11-3 and TRBJ2-1; D could derive from TRBD1 or TRBD2 (5 bases each). V shed 3 bases and J shed 9 bases, with 12 bases lying between them. Germline V gene sequence: CDR1 SGHNT, CDR2 YENEEA. The length of the CDR3 is 13 residues. Here the CDR3 DNA reads TGTGCCAGCAGCTTGAGGGGCCGCGTTGAGCAGTTCTTC. The encoded protein is CASSLRGRVEQFF.